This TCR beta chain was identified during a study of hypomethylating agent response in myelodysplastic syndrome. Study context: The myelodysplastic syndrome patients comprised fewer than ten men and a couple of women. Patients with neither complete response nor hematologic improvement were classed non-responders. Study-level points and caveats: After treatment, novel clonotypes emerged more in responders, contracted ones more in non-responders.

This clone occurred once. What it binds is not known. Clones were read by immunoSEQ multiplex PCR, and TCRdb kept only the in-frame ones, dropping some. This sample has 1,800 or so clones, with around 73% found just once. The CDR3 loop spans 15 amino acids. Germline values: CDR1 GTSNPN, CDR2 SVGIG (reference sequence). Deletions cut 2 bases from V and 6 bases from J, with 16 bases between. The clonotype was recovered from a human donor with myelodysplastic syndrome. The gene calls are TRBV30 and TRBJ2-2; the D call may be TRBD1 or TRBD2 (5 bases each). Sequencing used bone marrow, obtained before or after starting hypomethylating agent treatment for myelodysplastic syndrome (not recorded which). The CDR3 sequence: CAWSRGPTSAGELFF. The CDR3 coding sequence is TGTGCCTGGAGTCGGGGCCCTACGTCGGCCGGGGAGCTGTTTTTT.